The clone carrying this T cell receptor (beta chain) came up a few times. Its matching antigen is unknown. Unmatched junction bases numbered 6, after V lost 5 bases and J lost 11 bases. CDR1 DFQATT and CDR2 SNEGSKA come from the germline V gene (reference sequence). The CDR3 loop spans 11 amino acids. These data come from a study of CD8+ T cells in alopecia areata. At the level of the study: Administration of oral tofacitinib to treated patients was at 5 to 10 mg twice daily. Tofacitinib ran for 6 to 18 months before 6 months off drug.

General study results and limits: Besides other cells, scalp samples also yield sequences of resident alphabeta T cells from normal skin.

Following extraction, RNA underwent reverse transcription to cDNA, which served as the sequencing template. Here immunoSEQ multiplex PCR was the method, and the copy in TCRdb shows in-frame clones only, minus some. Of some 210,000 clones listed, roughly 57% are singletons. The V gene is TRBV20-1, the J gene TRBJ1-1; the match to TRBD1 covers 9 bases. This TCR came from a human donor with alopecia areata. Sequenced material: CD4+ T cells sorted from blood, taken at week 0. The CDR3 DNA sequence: TGCAGTGCTGGTAAACAGGGGGCGGCTTTCTTT. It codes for CSAGKQGAAFF.